The 29 T cell receptor beta chains presented below share a single source sample, sequenced in a study of T-cell reconstitution after alpha-beta-depleted transplantation in children. The authors prepared the TCRbeta library with unique molecular identifiers. From the PCR reads, TCRdb called clonotypes with MiXCR, one entry per CDR3 protein. The sample records 500,000 or so distinct CDR3 sequences, approximately 10% being singletons. The material sequenced was PBMCs, mostly from graft donor cells, taken 180 days after TCRalphabeta/CD19-depleted stem cell transplant. These receptors were taken from a female patient aged 2-10 years who had a stem cell transplant for aplastic anemia, so the T cells may come from the graft donor.

This sequence joins TRBV29-1 and TRBJ1-5, with unresolved D. Germline V gives CDR1 SQVTM, CDR2 ANQGSEA. The CDR3 spans 13 residues. Between the trimmed V and J ends, which lost 3 bases and 3 bases, there was a span of 9 bases. In DNA, the CDR3 is TGCAGCGTTGAGCTAACACACAATCAGCCCCAGCATTTT. Translated, it gives CSVELTHNQPQHF.

The chain combines TRBV20-1 with TRBJ2-1; D perhaps matches TRBD1 (5 bases). With 3 bases removed from V and 3 bases from J, the gap between germline ends came to 12 bases. Per the germline V gene, CDR1 is DFQATT and CDR2 is SNEGSKA (reference sequence). CDR3 length: 14 amino acids. This chain's CDR3 is CSASRRDSYNEQFF. CDR3 nucleotide sequence: TGCAGTGCTAGCCGGCGCGACAGCTACAATGAGCAGTTCTTC.

On this clonotype itself: Since the CDR3 does not end with the conserved phenylalanine or tryptophan, this likely comes from a read error. V usage is TRBV29-1 and J usage is TRBJ2-7; D tentatively fits TRBD1 or TRBD2 (5 bases each). Trimming took off 0 bases at V and 5 bases at J, with 5 bases between the two ends. This CDR3 comprises 11 residues. Germline CDR1 reads SQVTM; CDR2 reads ANQGSEA. The CDR3 protein is CSVEEGDEQYD. Here the CDR3 DNA reads TGCAGCGTTGAAGAGGGGGACGAGCAGTACGAC.

The J gene is TRBJ2-5, the V gene TRBV7-6; no reliable D call. The V end was cut by 2 bases, the J end by 0 bases, with 10 bases between. The CDR3 totals 15 residues. The V gene's germline CDR1 is SGHVS and CDR2 FNYEAQ. This CDR3 reads CASSLRPQYQETQYF. CDR3 coding DNA: TGTGCCAGCAGCTTAAGACCTCAGTACCAAGAGACCCAGTACTTC.

The DNA for the CDR3 is TGTGCCAGCACCGAGCGGGAACCGGGTCACTCCTACAATGAGCAGTTCTTC. Its translation is CASTEREPGHSYNEQFF. This chain links TRBV7-9 with TRBJ2-1; TRBD2 agrees at 7 bases. Germline V gives CDR1 SEHNR, CDR2 FQNEAQ (reference sequence). The CDR3 covers 17 residues. Germline trimming cut 7 bases from V and 0 bases from J; bases unmatched to any gene: 12.

V usage is TRBV4-1 and J usage is TRBJ2-5; the match to TRBD2 covers 11 bases. V was pared by 0 bases and J by 0 bases, with 6 bases of the junction left unmatched. CDR1 and CDR2 (germline): MGHRA, YSYEKL. This CDR3 is 18 amino acids long. The CDR3 DNA follows: TGCGCCAGCAGCCAAGAAACTAGCGGGAGACTATACCAAGAGACCCAGTACTTC. Protein product: CASSQETSGRLYQETQYF.

The rearrangement joins TRBV28 to TRBJ1-1; D uncertain. The germline V gene encodes CDR1 MDHEN and CDR2 SYDVKM. This CDR3 contains 11 residues. V lost 10 bases, J lost 2 bases, and 8 bases lay in between. CDR3 sequence (DNA): TGTGCCACAGTACACAACACTGAAGCTTTCTTT. Amino acids: CATVHNTEAFF. Variable domain in full (rest from reference TRBV28 and TRBJ1-1): DVKVTQSSRYLVKRTGEKVFLECVQDMDHENMFWYRQDPGLGLRLIYFSYDVKMKEKGDIPEGYSVSREKKERFSLILESASTNQTSMYLCATVHNTEAFFGQGTRLTVV.

The chain carries TRBV20-1 and TRBJ1-5; D might be TRBD1 (5 bases). V was trimmed by 0 bases and J by 1 base, leaving 13 bases between them. The germline CDR1 and CDR2 sequences are DFQATT and SNEGSKA (reference sequence). This CDR3 contains 16 residues. CDR3 in amino acids: CSARDVRGKSNQPQHF. For the CDR3, the DNA is TGCAGTGCTAGAGACGTGCGGGGGAAGAGCAATCAGCCCCAGCATTTT.

This sequence joins TRBV12-3 or TRBV12-4 and TRBJ2-7; 12 bases match TRBD2. The CDR3 length is 15 residues. V lost 1 base to trimming and J lost 3 bases; unmatched junction nucleotides: 1. CDR3 amino acids: CASSLGGLAGYEQYF. CDR3 DNA: TGTGCCAGCAGTTTAGGGGGACTAGCGGGCTACGAGCAGTACTTC.

The genes are TRBV29-1 and TRBJ2-1; TRBD2 aligns across 12 bases. The junction had 11 bases not matched to a gene; V was cut back by 3 bases and J by 5 bases. Germline values: CDR1 SQVTM, CDR2 ANQGSEA. The CDR3 extends over 17 amino acids. The CDR3 DNA is TGCAGCGTTGAGGATTGGTGGCTAGCGGGAGGGAACAATGAGCAGTTCTTC. Protein product: CSVEDWWLAGGNNEQFF.

A few counts support this clonotype. This chain connects TRBV4-1 to TRBJ2-5; D tentatively reads TRBD1 or TRBD2 (5 bases each). Germline V lookup: CDR1 MGHRA, CDR2 YSYEKL. The germline V and J ends were trimmed by 1 base and 7 bases, with 22 bases remaining between them. The CDR3 length is 17 residues. CDR3 nucleotide sequence: TGCGCCAGCAGCCAAGGTGAGATGGGGACGCCTGAGGGGACCCAGTACTTC. It encodes CASSQGEMGTPEGTQYF.

This rearrangement joins TRBV7-2 to TRBJ2-1; possible D gene TRBD1, 5 bases. Germline CDR1 is SGHTA and CDR2 is FQGNSA. CDR3 length: 15 residues. V was shortened by 1 base and J by 5 bases, with 12 bases between the two germline ends. As DNA, the CDR3 is TGTGCCAGCAGCTTAGTAAGGACAAGGAACAATGAGCAGTTCTTC. Amino acid sequence: CASSLVRTRNNEQFF.

This clonotype was seen more than once but under ten times. The V and J genes are TRBV19 and TRBJ1-5, with D perhaps TRBD1 (6 bases). Germline V lookup: CDR1 LNHDA, CDR2 SQIVND (reference sequence). The CDR3 has 16 residues. V lost 0 bases, J lost 2 bases, and 11 bases lay in between. The CDR3 nucleotides read TGTGCCAGTAGTATAGAGGGGGGCCTAGGCAATCAGCCCCAGCATTTT. Its protein product is CASSIEGGLGNQPQHF.

This clonotype was counted only a few times. The rearrangement uses TRBV5-1 and TRBJ2-3; 10 nucleotides agree with TRBD2. With V trimmed by 3 bases and J by 4 bases, 5 bases remained unmatched. The CDR3 is 15 amino acids. Germline V CDR1 and CDR2: SGHRS, YFSETQ. CDR3 nucleotide sequence: TGCGCCAGCAGCTCTAGCGGGAGCGGCGCAGATACGCAGTATTTT. Translating it yields CASSSSGSGADTQYF.

The rearrangement joins TRBV7-8 to TRBJ2-7, with 7 bases fitting TRBD1. The junction had 12 bases not matched to a gene; V was cut back by 5 bases and J by 2 bases. In germline, CDR1 is SGHVS, CDR2 FQNEAQ. The CDR3 sequence is 16 residues long. The CDR3 DNA sequence: TGTGCCAGCAGCCTGCCCCGGTCACAGGGGACCTACGAGCAGTACTTC. Amino acids: CASSLPRSQGTYEQYF. Variable domain in full (rest from reference TRBV7-8 and TRBJ2-7): GAGVSQSPRYKVAKRGQDVALRCDPISGHVSLFWYQQALGQGPEFLTYFQNEAQLDKSGLPSDRFFAERPEGSVSTLKIQRTQQEDSAVYLCASSLPRSQGTYEQYFGPGTRLTVT.

The chain couples TRBV4-2 to TRBJ2-5; 13 nucleotides line up with TRBD2. Germline CDR1 and CDR2: LGHNA and YNFKEQ. This CDR3 region has 18 residues. Trimming removed 4 bases from V and 2 bases from J; junction bases left unmatched: 10. The CDR3: CASSPGLAGRGFQETQYF. The CDR3 nucleotides are TGTGCCAGCAGCCCGGGACTAGCGGGAAGGGGATTTCAAGAGACCCAGTACTTC.

The rearrangement links TRBV12-3 or TRBV12-4 to TRBJ1-2; D remains ambiguous. The CDR3 runs to 15 residues. Trimming cost V 1 base and J 0 bases, with 9 bases left between them. CDR3 DNA sequence: TGTGCCAGCAGTTTAGAAGGCAGTCCTAACTATGGCTACACCTTC. Protein product: CASSLEGSPNYGYTF.

This clonotype was counted a few times. CDR3 region: CASSPWTGSNTGELFF. As DNA, the CDR3 is TGTGCCAGCAGTCCGTGGACAGGGTCAAACACCGGGGAGCTGTTTTTT. The chain links TRBV7-9 to TRBJ2-2, with TRBD1 identical over 8 bases. With 6 bases clipped from V and 2 bases from J, the junction kept 8 bases outside the gene matches. The CDR3 length is 16 residues. Germline V gene data show CDR1 as SEHNR and CDR2 as FQNEAQ (reference sequence).

This clonotype was found a few times. J is TRBJ2-2 and V is TRBV25-1; 7 positions match TRBD1. In germline, CDR1 is MGHDK, CDR2 SYGVNS. The CDR3 is made up of 17 amino acids. Trimming at V came to 3 bases and at J to 1 base, leaving 8 bases not matched to a gene. The CDR3, as DNA: TGTGCCAGCAGTGATTGGTTTGGACAGGAGAACACCGGGGAGCTGTTTTTT. Translation gives CASSDWFGQENTGELFF.

J is TRBJ2-1 and V is TRBV7-3, with 8 bases fitting TRBD1. This CDR3 spans 17 amino acids. CDR1 is SGHTA, CDR2 FQGTGA, per germline. V shed 1 base and J 0 bases; nucleotides not matched to a gene: 5. CDR3 residues: CASSLMDREASYNEQFF. The CDR3 bases are TGTGCCAGCAGCTTAATGGACAGGGAAGCCTCCTACAATGAGCAGTTCTTC. The whole variable domain, filled in from reference TRBV7-3 and TRBJ2-1, reads GAGVSQTPSNKVTEKGKYVELRCDPISGHTALYWYRQSLGQGPEFLIYFQGTGAADDSGLPNDRFFAVRPEGSVSTLKIQRTERGDSAVYLCASSLMDREASYNEQFFGPGTRLTVL.

The chain combines TRBV5-6 with TRBJ1-6; TRBD1 agrees at 7 bases. V dropped 2 bases and J dropped 2; count of bases not matched to a gene: 10. The germline V gene has CDR1 SGHDT and CDR2 YYEEEE. There are 18 residues in the CDR3. The CDR3 protein is CASSLGGSTVAYNSPLHF. In DNA form, the CDR3 reads TGTGCCAGCAGCTTAGGGGGCAGTACCGTAGCCTATAATTCACCCCTCCACTTT. The full variable domain, its missing parts supplied by reference TRBV5-6 and TRBJ1-6, is DAGVTQSPTHLIKTRGQQVTLRCSPKSGHDTVSWYQQALGQGPQFIFQYYEEEERQRGNFPDRFSGHQFPNYSSELNVNALLLGDSALYLCASSLGGSTVAYNSPLHFGNGTRLTVT.

This clonotype was counted only a few times. The chain links TRBV4-2 to TRBJ2-3; 11 bases agree with TRBD2. Germline-derived CDR1 and CDR2 are LGHNA and YNFKEQ. This CDR3 contains 18 residues. V gave up 1 base and J gave up 2 bases; unmatched junction bases: 8. CDR3 DNA: TGTGCCAGCAGCCAAGGATGGATGACTAGCGGGATCACAGATACGCAGTATTTT. It codes for CASSQGWMTSGITDTQYF.

This clonotype was seen a few times. The chain links TRBV6-2 or TRBV6-3 to TRBJ2-1; TRBD1 agrees at 10 bases. J was trimmed by 6 bases and V by 6 bases; bases with no gene match: 8. Germline CDR1 and CDR2: MNHEY and SVGEGT. The CDR3 length is 15 residues. In DNA form, the CDR3 reads TGTGCCAGCAGGTCGGACAGGGGGGATGGCAATGAGCAGTTCTTC. Its translation is CASRSDRGDGNEQFF.

This clonotype showed up many times. Compared with germline, one end of the junction differs, possibly owing to a read error. The chain recombines TRBV5-1 with TRBJ2-1; 14 nucleotides line up with TRBD2. The germline gives CDR1 SGHRS, CDR2 YFSETQ. This CDR3 comprises 14 residues. CDR3 amino acids: CASSPGLAGVGWIF. CDR3 coding DNA: TGCGCCAGCAGTCCGGGACTAGCGGGAGTCGGTTGGATCTTC.

This clonotype showed up just a few times. The chain has TRBV20-1 and TRBJ1-4; TRBD1 aligns across 8 bases. Per germline, CDR1 DFQATT and CDR2 SNEGSKA (reference sequence). The CDR3 contains 14 residues. The V gene end was trimmed by 6 bases and the J gene end by 8 bases; junction bases not matched to a gene: 11. CDR3 in amino acids: CSAPRQGTREKLFF. The CDR3 coding sequence is TGCAGTGCGCCCCGACAGGGGACAAGGGAAAAACTGTTTTTT.

The chain combines TRBV4-1 with TRBJ1-5; unclear D gene. This CDR3 comprises 13 residues. Looked up from germline, CDR1 is MGHRA and CDR2 is YSYEKL. The V end lost 0 bases, the J end lost 8 bases, and 8 bases lay between the germline ends. The CDR3 reads CASSQDYKEPQHF. The CDR3 nucleotides are TGCGCCAGCAGCCAAGATTATAAGGAGCCCCAGCATTTT.

The chain is built from TRBV7-2 and TRBJ1-2; possibly TRBD1 for D (5 bases). The V end lost 5 bases, the J end lost 3 bases, and 10 bases lay between the germline ends. The CDR3 has 13 amino acids. CDR1 is SGHTA, CDR2 FQGNSA, per germline. The CDR3 spells CASSTTVHYGYTF. The DNA for the CDR3 is TGTGCCAGCAGCACGACAGTGCACTATGGCTACACCTTC.

This clonotype was seen more than once but under ten times. CDR3 nucleotide sequence: TGTGCCATCAGTGCCGAAGGGGAGACCTACGAGCAGTACTTC. Translating it yields CAISAEGETYEQYF. The V call is TRBV10-3, the J call TRBJ2-7, with D tentatively TRBD1 or TRBD2 (5 bases each). V dropped 4 bases and J dropped 2 bases, with 12 bases sitting between them. Per germline, CDR1 ENHRY and CDR2 SYGVKD. The CDR3 covers 14 residues.

This chain uses TRBV28 with TRBJ2-3; 9 bases are a match to TRBD2. The CDR3 is 15 amino acids. Germline CDR1 and CDR2: MDHEN and SYDVKM. V lost 4 bases and J lost 4; bases outside the gene matches: 6. The CDR3 bases are TGTGCCAGCAGTTATGGCGGGAGGGAACCAGATACGCAGTATTTT. Amino acid sequence: CASSYGGREPDTQYF.